The clone carrying this T cell receptor beta chain has only one observation. Its antigen is still unknown. Each sample yielded at least 5 micrograms of PBMC total RNA. The data derive from a study of blood T cells in healthy people across ages. Study-wide points: Using unsorted PBMCs precluded a conclusive naive versus antigen-experienced comparison. It was the long-lived donors that had more naive CD4+ cells and higher diversity than aged donors.

Next came a second PCR, run for 7 to 11 cycles, which used a sample-barcoded 5' primer along with a J-beta primer mix. Each cDNA molecule was tagged by a template-switch adaptor with 12 random nucleotides. TCRdb used MiXCR to reprocess the 5' RACE reads, holding one entry per CDR3 protein. Among hundreds of thousands of distinct CDR3 sequences listed, about 55% were seen once. Germline values: CDR1 SGHRS, CDR2 YFSETQ. The CDR3 contains 14 residues. V lost 3 bases, J lost 7 bases, and 10 bases stayed unmatched. Input material: blood. The TCR sequence derives from a man aged 80 or over in good health. The genes are TRBV5-1 and TRBJ2-7, with 7 bases lining up with TRBD2. The CDR3 protein is CASSSGTNVSEQYF. The CDR3, as DNA: TGCGCCAGCAGCTCCGGGACTAACGTATCGGAGCAGTACTTC.